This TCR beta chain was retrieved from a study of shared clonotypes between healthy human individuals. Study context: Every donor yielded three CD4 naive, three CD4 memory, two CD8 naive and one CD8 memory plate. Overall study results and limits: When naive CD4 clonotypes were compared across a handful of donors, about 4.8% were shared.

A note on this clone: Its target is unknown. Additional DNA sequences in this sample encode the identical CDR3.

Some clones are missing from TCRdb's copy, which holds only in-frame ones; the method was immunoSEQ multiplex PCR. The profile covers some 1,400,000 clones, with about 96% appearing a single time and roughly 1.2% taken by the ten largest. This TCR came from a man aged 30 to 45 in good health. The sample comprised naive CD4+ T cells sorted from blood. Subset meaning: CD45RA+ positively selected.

CDR3 residues: CASSLVAGGQETQYF. The DNA for the CDR3 is TGTGCCAGCAGCTTGGTGGCAGGGGGCCAAGAGACCCAGTACTTC. The chain recombines TRBV5-4 with TRBJ2-5; 7 nucleotides line up with TRBD1. Germline-derived CDR1 and CDR2 are SGHNT and YYREEE (reference sequence). Losses at the gene ends were 0 bases for V and 1 base for J; bases not matched to a gene: 3. The CDR3 length is 15 residues. The whole variable domain, remainder taken from reference TRBV5-4 and TRBJ2-5, is ETGVTQSPTHLIKTRGQQVTLRCSSQSGHNTVSWYQQALGQGPQFIFQYYREEENGRGNFPPRFSGLQFPNYSSELNVNALELDDSALYLCASSLVAGGQETQYFGPGTRLLVL.